The 6 T cell receptor beta chains in this list originate from one sample, sequenced in a study of molecular identifiers for immune sequencing clone quantification. TCRdb recomputed calls from the PCR reads with MiXCR, one row per CDR3 protein. The top ten clones hold 0.7% to 1% of a sample with about 640,000 distinct CDR3 sequences, about 20% of them seen once. Material for sequencing was naive CD8+ T cells from blood, with Jurkat cell RNA spiked in. Subset specified: FACS-sorted CD8+CD4-CCR7+CD45RA+ naive T cells. The source is a human donor in good health. Some libraries in this study had Jurkat cell RNA spiked in.

This clonotype was seen many times. This chain connects TRBV25-1 to TRBJ2-7; the D gene could be TRBD1 or TRBD2 (5 bases each). Trimming took 2 bases from V and 7 from J, leaving 12 bases between them. In germline, CDR1 is MGHDK, CDR2 SYGVNS. The CDR3 is made up of 13 amino acids. CDR3 protein: CASSEGGPTEQYF. The CDR3 DNA reads as TGTGCCAGCAGTGAAGGGGGACCCACAGAGCAGTACTTC.

Many counts were recorded for this clonotype. The chain carries TRBV6-5 and TRBJ2-3; D not resolved. V was clipped by 2 bases and J by 0 bases, with 6 bases between them. This CDR3 is 14 amino acids long. Looked up from germline, CDR1 is MNHEY and CDR2 is SVGAGI. CDR3 residues: CASSYDQSTDTQYF. CDR3 in DNA: TGTGCCAGCAGTTACGACCAAAGCACAGATACGCAGTATTTT.

The V gene is TRBV12-3 or TRBV12-4, the J gene TRBJ2-2; 12 bases line up with TRBD1. The CDR3 runs to 15 residues. Trimming took 5 bases from V and 7 from J; bases not matched to a gene: 5. This CDR3 is CASSPGQGAVGELFF. The CDR3, as DNA: TGTGCCAGCAGTCCGGGACAGGGGGCGGTCGGGGAGCTGTTTTTT.

There are many counts of this clonotype. The chain uses TRBV6-2 or TRBV6-3 and TRBJ2-1; D possibly corresponds to TRBD2 (5 bases). Per germline, CDR1 MNHEY and CDR2 SVGEGT. V was clipped by 8 bases and J by 6 bases, with 20 bases between them. The CDR3 has 15 residues. The CDR3 nucleotides are TGTGCCAGCCGACCGCTTTTGGGAGAGAGCAATGAGCAGTTCTTC. Translated, it gives CASRPLLGESNEQFF.

This clonotype showed up just a few times. J is TRBJ2-5 and V is TRBV4-3; D not resolved. Germline loops: CDR1 LGHNA, CDR2 YSLEER. V was trimmed by 1 base and J by 5 bases, leaving 14 bases between them. The CDR3 has 15 residues. In DNA form, the CDR3 reads TGCGCCAGCAGCCAAGGGGATAGGGTTGGGGAGACCCAGTACTTC. This translates into CASSQGDRVGETQYF.

In this sample, this clonotype turned up many times. The chain is built from TRBV7-6 and TRBJ2-2; D is ambiguous. Per the germline V gene, CDR1 is SGHVS and CDR2 is FNYEAQ. There are 16 residues in the CDR3. V shed 3 bases and J shed 1 base, with 12 bases lying between them. CDR3 nucleotides: TGTGCCAGCAGCTTGGTCCTACCCCTGAACACCGGGGAGCTGTTTTTT. Its protein product is CASSLVLPLNTGELFF.